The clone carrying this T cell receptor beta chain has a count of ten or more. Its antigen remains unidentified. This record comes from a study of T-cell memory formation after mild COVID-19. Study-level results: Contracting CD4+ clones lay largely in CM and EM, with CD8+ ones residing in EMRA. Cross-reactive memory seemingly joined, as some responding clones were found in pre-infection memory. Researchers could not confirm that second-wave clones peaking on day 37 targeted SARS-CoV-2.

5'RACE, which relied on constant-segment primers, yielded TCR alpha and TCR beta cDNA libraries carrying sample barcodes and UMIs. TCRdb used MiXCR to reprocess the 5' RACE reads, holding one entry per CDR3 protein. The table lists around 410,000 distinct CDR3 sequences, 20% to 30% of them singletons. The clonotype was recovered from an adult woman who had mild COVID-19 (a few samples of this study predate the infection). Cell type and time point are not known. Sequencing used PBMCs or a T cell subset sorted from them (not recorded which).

DNA for the CDR3: TGTGCCAGCAGCGCCCTTCAAAGGGCGAACACTGAAGCTTTCTTT. Translation gives CASSALQRANTEAFF. The rearrangement uses TRBV9 and TRBJ1-1; no firm D call. The CDR3 runs 15 residues. Germline CDR1 reads SGDLS; CDR2 reads YYNGEE. Trimming removed 3 bases at V and 1 base at J, with 13 bases between.